This TCR beta chain was profiled in a study of Ad26.COV2.S vaccination and SARS-CoV-2 variants. This CDR3 region has 13 residues. V lost 1 base and J 8 bases, leaving 8 bases between the germline ends. Germline V lookup: CDR1 KGHSH, CDR2 LQKENI. TCRdb keeps only in-frame clones here, not all; method: immunoSEQ multiplex PCR. The table shows some 340,000 clones, with approximately 80% occurring only once. Sample treatment: roughly 19 received Ad26.COV2.S at low or high dose, single or two shots; about 5 received placebo; per-sample allocation not given. Samples came from day 63 after the first vaccine or placebo injection.

The TCR originated in a person between 18 and 65 years old who received the Ad26.COV2.S COVID-19 vaccine or a placebo. This specimen consisted of peripheral blood, obtained in a trial of Ad26.COV2.S vaccine versus placebo. The rearrangement uses TRBV18 and TRBJ1-4, with unresolved D. CDR3 DNA: TGTGCCAGCTCACCACAGGGTTCGGAAAAACTGTTTTTT. It codes for CASSPQGSEKLFF.